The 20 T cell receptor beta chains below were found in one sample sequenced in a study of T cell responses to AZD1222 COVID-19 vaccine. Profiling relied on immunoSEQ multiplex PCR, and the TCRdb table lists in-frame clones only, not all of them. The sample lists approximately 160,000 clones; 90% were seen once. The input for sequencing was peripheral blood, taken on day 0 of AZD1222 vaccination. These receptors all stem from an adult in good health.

The CDR3, as DNA: TGTGCCAGCAGTTTGGGACTGAACTCCTACGAGCAGTACTTC. Its protein is CASSLGLNSYEQYF. V usage is TRBV6-5 and J usage is TRBJ2-7; weak D call: TRBD2 (6 bases). CDR1 and CDR2 from the germline V gene are MNHEY and SVGAGI. Trimming cost V 4 bases and J 0 bases, with 10 bases left between them. This CDR3 is built from 14 residues.

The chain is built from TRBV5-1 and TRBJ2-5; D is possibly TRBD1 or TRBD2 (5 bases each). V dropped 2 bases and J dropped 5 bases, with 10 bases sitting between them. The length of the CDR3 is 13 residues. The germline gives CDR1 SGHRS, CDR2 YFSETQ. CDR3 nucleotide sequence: TGCGCCAGCAGCTTCGGGACCGGTGAGACCCAGTACTTC. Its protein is CASSFGTGETQYF.

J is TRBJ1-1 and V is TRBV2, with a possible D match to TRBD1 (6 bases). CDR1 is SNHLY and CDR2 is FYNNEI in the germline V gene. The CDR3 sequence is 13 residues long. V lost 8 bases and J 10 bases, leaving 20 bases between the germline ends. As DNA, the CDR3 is TGTGCCAGCGCCACCCAGGGGCTGGGGGCAGCTTTCTTT. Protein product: CASATQGLGAAFF. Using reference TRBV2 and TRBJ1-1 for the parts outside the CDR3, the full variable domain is EPEVTQTPSHQVTQMGQEVILRCVPISNHLYFYWYRQILGQKVEFLVSFYNNEISEKSEIFDDQFSVERPDGSNFTLKIRSTKLEDSAMYFCASATQGLGAAFFGQGTRLTVV.

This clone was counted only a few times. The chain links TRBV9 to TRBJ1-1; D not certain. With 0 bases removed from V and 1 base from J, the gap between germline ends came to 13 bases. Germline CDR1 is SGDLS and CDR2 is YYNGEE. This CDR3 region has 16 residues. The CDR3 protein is CASSVGLMAKNTEAFF. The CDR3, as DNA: TGTGCCAGCAGCGTAGGTCTTATGGCAAAGAACACTGAAGCTTTCTTT.

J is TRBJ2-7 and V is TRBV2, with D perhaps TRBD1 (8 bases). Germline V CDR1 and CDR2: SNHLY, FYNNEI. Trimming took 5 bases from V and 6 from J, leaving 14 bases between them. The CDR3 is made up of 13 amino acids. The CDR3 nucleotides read TGTGCCAGCAGTCGGGAGGACAGGGTCGAGCAGTACTTC. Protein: CASSREDRVEQYF.

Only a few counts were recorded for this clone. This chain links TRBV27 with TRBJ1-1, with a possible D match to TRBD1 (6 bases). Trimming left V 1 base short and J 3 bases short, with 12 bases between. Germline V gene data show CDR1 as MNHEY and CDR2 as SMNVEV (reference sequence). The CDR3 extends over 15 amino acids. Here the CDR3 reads CASSLFPGADTEAFF. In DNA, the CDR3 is TGTGCCAGCAGTTTATTCCCAGGGGCGGACACTGAAGCTTTCTTT.

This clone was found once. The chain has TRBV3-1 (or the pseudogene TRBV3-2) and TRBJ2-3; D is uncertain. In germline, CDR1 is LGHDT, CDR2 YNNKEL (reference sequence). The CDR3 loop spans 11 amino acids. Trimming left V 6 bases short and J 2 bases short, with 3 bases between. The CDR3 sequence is CASRNTDTQYF. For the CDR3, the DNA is TGTGCCAGCAGGAACACAGATACGCAGTATTTT.

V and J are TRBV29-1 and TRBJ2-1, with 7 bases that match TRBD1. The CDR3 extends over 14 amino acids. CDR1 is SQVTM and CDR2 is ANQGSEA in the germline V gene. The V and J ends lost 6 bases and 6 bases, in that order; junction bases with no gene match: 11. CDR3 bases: TGCAGCGTGGCCGGGACAGCCCTCTCCAATGAGCAGTTCTTC. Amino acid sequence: CSVAGTALSNEQFF.

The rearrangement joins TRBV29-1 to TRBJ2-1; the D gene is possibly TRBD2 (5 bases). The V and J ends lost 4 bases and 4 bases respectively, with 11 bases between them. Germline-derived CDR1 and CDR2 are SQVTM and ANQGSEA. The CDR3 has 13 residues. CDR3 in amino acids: CSVAQGGYNEQFF. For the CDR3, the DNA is TGCAGCGTTGCTCAAGGAGGATACAATGAGCAGTTCTTC.

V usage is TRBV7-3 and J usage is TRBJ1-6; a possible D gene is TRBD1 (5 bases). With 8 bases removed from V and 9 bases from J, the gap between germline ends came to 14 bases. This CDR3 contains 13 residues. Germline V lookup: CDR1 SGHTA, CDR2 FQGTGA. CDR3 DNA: TGTGCCAGCGCGCCGGGCCAGGGTTCACCCCTCCACTTT. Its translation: CASAPGQGSPLHF. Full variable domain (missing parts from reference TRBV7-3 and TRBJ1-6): GAGVSQTPSNKVTEKGKYVELRCDPISGHTALYWYRQSLGQGPEFLIYFQGTGAADDSGLPNDRFFAVRPEGSVSTLKIQRTERGDSAVYLCASAPGQGSPLHFGNGTRLTVT.

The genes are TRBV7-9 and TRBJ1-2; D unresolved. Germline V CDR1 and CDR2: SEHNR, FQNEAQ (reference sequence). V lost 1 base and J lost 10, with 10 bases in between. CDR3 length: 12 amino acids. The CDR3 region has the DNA TGTGCCAGCAGCTTAGATGGTTTTTCCTACACCTTC. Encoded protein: CASSLDGFSYTF.

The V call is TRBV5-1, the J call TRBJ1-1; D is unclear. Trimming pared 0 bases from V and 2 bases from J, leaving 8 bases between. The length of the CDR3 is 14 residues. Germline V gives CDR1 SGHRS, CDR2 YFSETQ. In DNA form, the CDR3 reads TGCGCCAGCAGCTTGGCGGCAGCCAACACTGAAGCTTTCTTT. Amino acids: CASSLAAANTEAFF.

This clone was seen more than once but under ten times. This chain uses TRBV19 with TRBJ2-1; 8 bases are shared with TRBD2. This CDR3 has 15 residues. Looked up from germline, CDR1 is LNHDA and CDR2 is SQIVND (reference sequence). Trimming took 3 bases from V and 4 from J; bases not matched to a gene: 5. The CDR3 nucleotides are TGTGCCAGTAGTATGGAACTAGCGGTTTACAATGAGCAGTTCTTC. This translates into CASSMELAVYNEQFF.

CDR3 in amino acids: CASSRDLGDTGELFF. CDR3 sequence (DNA): TGTGCCAGCAGCAGAGACCTGGGCGACACCGGGGAGCTGTTTTTT. The rearrangement links TRBV6-4 to TRBJ2-2; D not resolved. Germline V gene data show CDR1 as MRHNA and CDR2 as SNTAGT. The CDR3 is 15 amino acids. V shed 6 bases and J shed 3 bases, with 14 bases lying between them.

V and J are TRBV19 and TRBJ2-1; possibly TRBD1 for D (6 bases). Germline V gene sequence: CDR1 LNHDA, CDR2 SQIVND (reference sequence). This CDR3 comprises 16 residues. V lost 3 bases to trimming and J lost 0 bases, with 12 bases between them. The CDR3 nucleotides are TGTGCCAGTAGTATGGGACAAAGAAGCTCCTACAATGAGCAGTTCTTC. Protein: CASSMGQRSSYNEQFF.

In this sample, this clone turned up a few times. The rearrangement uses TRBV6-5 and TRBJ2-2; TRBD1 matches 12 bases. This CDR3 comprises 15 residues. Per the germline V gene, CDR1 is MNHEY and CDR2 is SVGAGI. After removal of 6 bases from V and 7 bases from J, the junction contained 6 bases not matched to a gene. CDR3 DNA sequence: TGTGCCAGCAGGGGGACAGGGGGCGGTAGCGGGGAGCTGTTTTTT. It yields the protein CASRGTGGGSGELFF.

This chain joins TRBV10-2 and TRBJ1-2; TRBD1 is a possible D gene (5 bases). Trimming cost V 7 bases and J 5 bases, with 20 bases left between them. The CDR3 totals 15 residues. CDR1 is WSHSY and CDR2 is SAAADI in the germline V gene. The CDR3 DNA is TGCGCCAGCACCAACCCCGGGACTCCTAGGTATGGCTACACCTTC. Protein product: CASTNPGTPRYGYTF.

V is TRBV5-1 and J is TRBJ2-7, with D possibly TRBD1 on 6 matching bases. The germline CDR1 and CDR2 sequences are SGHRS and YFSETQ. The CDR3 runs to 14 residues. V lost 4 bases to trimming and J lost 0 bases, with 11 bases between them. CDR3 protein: CASSPRTDSYEQYF. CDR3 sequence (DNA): TGCGCCAGCAGCCCCCGGACAGACTCCTACGAGCAGTACTTC. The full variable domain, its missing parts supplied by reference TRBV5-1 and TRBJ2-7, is KAGVTQTPRYLIKTRGQQVTLSCSPISGHRSVSWYQQTPGQGLQFLFEYFSETQRNKGNFPGRFSGRQFSNSRSEMNVSTLELGDSALYLCASSPRTDSYEQYFGPGTRLTVT.

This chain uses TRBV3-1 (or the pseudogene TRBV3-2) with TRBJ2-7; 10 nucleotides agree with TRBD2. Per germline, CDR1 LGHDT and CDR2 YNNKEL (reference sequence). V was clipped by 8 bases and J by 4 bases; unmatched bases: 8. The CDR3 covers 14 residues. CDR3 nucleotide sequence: TGTGCCAGCGCGGGGACTAGCGACCGGTACGAGCAGTACTTC. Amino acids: CASAGTSDRYEQYF.

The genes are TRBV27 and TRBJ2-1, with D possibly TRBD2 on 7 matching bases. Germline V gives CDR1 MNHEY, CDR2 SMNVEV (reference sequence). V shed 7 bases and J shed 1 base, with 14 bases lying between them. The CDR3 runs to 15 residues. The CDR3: CASTAGGPSYNEQFF. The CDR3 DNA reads TGTGCCAGCACGGCCGGGGGGCCGTCCTACAATGAGCAGTTCTTC.